This passage covers 25 T cell receptor beta chains from one sample sequenced in a study of control samples from healthy donors and cancer patients. TCRdb's copy holds only in-frame clones and misses some; the assay was immunoSEQ multiplex PCR. This sample's table has some 180,000 clones. Specimen: blood. Receptors were obtained from a woman in her twenties or thirties in good health.

The chain couples TRBV5-1 to TRBJ1-6, with D possibly being TRBD1 (6 bases). This CDR3 comprises 15 residues. V dropped 4 bases and J dropped 12 bases, with 20 bases sitting between them. Per germline, CDR1 SGHRS and CDR2 YFSETQ. CDR3 bases: TGCGCCAGCAGCCCCCCCGAGCAGGGGTGGGGACCCCTCCACTTT. Amino acids: CASSPPEQGWGPLHF.

The V gene is TRBV18, the J gene TRBJ1-1; D uncertain. Trimming cost V 3 bases and J 1 base, with 9 bases left between them. This CDR3 contains 14 residues. Germline CDR1 is KGHSH and CDR2 is LQKENI. CDR3 bases: TGTGCCAGCTCACCTCGGACGGAGAACACTGAAGCTTTCTTT. Its protein is CASSPRTENTEAFF.

The V call is TRBV5-1, the J call TRBJ2-2; D not resolved. The CDR3 covers 15 residues. CDR1 SGHRS and CDR2 YFSETQ come from the germline V gene. V was pared by 4 bases and J by 0 bases, with 10 bases between. The CDR3: CASSPNYPNTGELFF. CDR3 nucleotides: TGCGCCAGCAGCCCGAACTATCCGAACACCGGGGAGCTGTTTTTT.

This chain connects TRBV2 to TRBJ2-1; unclear D gene. This CDR3 region has 12 residues. CDR1 SNHLY and CDR2 FYNNEI come from the germline V gene. V lost 1 base and J 9 bases, leaving 7 bases between the germline ends. The CDR3 spells CASSEGVAEQFF. The CDR3, as DNA: TGTGCCAGCAGTGAAGGGGTAGCTGAGCAGTTCTTC.

The V call is TRBV4-1, the J call TRBJ2-7, with TRBD2 matching 10 bases. V was clipped by 0 bases and J by 2 bases; unmatched bases: 7. This CDR3 is built from 17 residues. CDR1 and CDR2 from the germline V gene are MGHRA and YSYEKL. CDR3 sequence: CASSQDLAGAVAYEQYF. DNA of the CDR3: TGCGCCAGCAGCCAAGATCTAGCGGGGGCCGTTGCCTACGAGCAGTACTTC.

The V call is TRBV7-2, the J call TRBJ1-2, with 7 nucleotides matching TRBD1. From germline, CDR1 is SGHTA and CDR2 FQGNSA. The CDR3 length is 14 residues. The trim removed 7 bases at V and 5 bases at J, leaving 10 bases unmatched. Here the CDR3 DNA reads TGTGCCAGCACTACAGGGGCTGGGCCATATGGCTACACCTTC. As protein: CASTTGAGPYGYTF.

The chain joins TRBV30 to TRBJ1-5, with TRBD1 matching over 8 bases. This CDR3 spans 13 amino acids. Unmatched junction bases numbered 5, after V lost 3 bases and J lost 7 bases. The germline V gene has CDR1 GTSNPN and CDR2 SVGIG (reference sequence). CDR3 region: CAWSQGAGQPQHF. CDR3 DNA: TGTGCCTGGAGCCAGGGGGCTGGACAGCCCCAGCATTTT.

V and J are TRBV10-3 and TRBJ2-2; D gene ambiguous. The V end lost 3 bases, the J end lost 4 bases, and 12 bases lay between the germline ends. This CDR3 spans 15 amino acids. From germline, CDR1 is ENHRY and CDR2 SYGVKD. Written as DNA, the CDR3 is TGTGCCATCAGTGATAGAACAGTACTCACCGGGGAGCTGTTTTTT. It codes for CAISDRTVLTGELFF.

V is TRBV7-2 and J is TRBJ1-4, with 9 bases that match TRBD1. After removal of 8 bases from V and 5 bases from J, the junction contained 15 bases not matched to a gene. Germline V gives CDR1 SGHTA, CDR2 FQGNSA. The CDR3 has 17 residues. DNA for the CDR3: TGTGCCAGCCCAGCTTGGGACAGGGAGGGTTCGAATGAAAAACTGTTTTTT. As protein: CASPAWDREGSNEKLFF.

The V gene is TRBV28, the J gene TRBJ1-2, with a weak D call TRBD1 (5 bases). The CDR3 is made up of 14 amino acids. The ends were cut back, 3 bases at V and 8 bases at J, with 16 bases in the middle. Germline-derived CDR1 and CDR2 are MDHEN and SYDVKM. CDR3 DNA: TGTGCCAGCAGTTTTACAGTCGGGGCTAGGGGCTACACCTTC. It translates to CASSFTVGARGYTF.

The V call is TRBV7-8, the J call TRBJ2-5, with 7 bases lining up with TRBD1. Germline CDR1 and CDR2: SGHVS and FQNEAQ. This CDR3 contains 16 residues. Germline trimming cut 5 bases from V and 1 base from J; bases unmatched to any gene: 10. The CDR3 spells CASSIATDRLQETQYF. CDR3 in DNA: TGTGCCAGCAGCATCGCAACGGACAGGCTCCAAGAGACCCAGTACTTC.

This rearrangement joins TRBV27 to TRBJ2-7, with D perhaps matching TRBD1 (5 bases). V was trimmed by 4 bases and J by 2 bases, leaving 12 bases between them. This CDR3 is built from 14 residues. The germline CDR1 and CDR2 sequences are MNHEY and SMNVEV (reference sequence). This CDR3 is CASSWGGPAYEQYF. The DNA for the CDR3 is TGTGCCAGCAGTTGGGGCGGACCGGCCTACGAGCAGTACTTC.

The chain links TRBV19 to TRBJ1-4; D ambiguous. The V end was cut by 4 bases, the J end by 0 bases, with 9 bases between. Germline-derived CDR1 and CDR2 are LNHDA and SQIVND (reference sequence). The CDR3 loop spans 15 amino acids. CDR3 bases: TGTGCCAGTAGTAGAGCGAGTACAACTAATGAAAAACTGTTTTTT. Translated: CASSRASTTNEKLFF. The full variable domain, in which reference TRBV19 and TRBJ1-4 provide the parts outside the CDR3, is DGGITQSPKYLFRKEGQNVTLSCEQNLNHDAMYWYRQDPGQGLRLIYYSQIVNDFQKGDIAEGYSVSREKKESFPLTVTSAQKNPTAFYLCASSRASTTNEKLFFGSGTQLSVL.

The rearrangement uses TRBV5-1 and TRBJ2-1; D gene ambiguous. This CDR3 spans 15 amino acids. Trimming removed 0 bases at V and 0 bases at J, with 7 bases between. Germline CDR1 and CDR2: SGHRS and YFSETQ. The CDR3 sequence: CASSLAGSSYNEQFF. The CDR3 DNA sequence: TGCGCCAGCAGCTTGGCTGGATCCTCCTACAATGAGCAGTTCTTC.

V and J are TRBV15 and TRBJ2-1; perhaps D is TRBD1 or TRBD2 (6 bases each). The ends were cut back, 0 bases at V and 15 bases at J, with 21 bases in the middle. Germline CDR1 and CDR2: LNHNV and YYDKDF (reference sequence). The CDR3 totals 15 residues. This chain's CDR3 is CATSRDEGGPSSWFF. The CDR3 bases are TGTGCCACCAGCAGAGATGAGGGGGGTCCCTCGTCGTGGTTCTTC.

The V call is TRBV6-5, the J call TRBJ1-1; no definite D call. The CDR3 totals 11 residues. Germline CDR1 is MNHEY and CDR2 is SVGAGI. V was shortened by 2 bases and J by 11 bases, with 9 bases between the two germline ends. CDR3 sequence reads: CASSYPPLAFF. The CDR3 DNA is TGTGCCAGCAGTTACCCGCCCCTCGCTTTCTTT.

V is TRBV27 and J is TRBJ1-3, with D uncertain. The ends were cut back, 2 bases at V and 4 bases at J, with 9 bases in the middle. The CDR3 covers 14 residues. Germline loops: CDR1 MNHEY, CDR2 SMNVEV (reference sequence). The CDR3 nucleotides read TGTGCCAGCAGTTTACGATTGGGGGGAAACACCATATATTTT. Translation gives CASSLRLGGNTIYF.

The rearrangement joins TRBV27 to TRBJ2-7; maybe TRBD1 (6 bases). Trimming removed 4 bases from V and 0 bases from J, with 10 bases in between. The CDR3 length is 14 residues. The germline gives CDR1 MNHEY, CDR2 SMNVEV (reference sequence). The CDR3 DNA is TGTGCCAGCAGTTATGGACAGAGCTCCTACGAGCAGTACTTC. It specifies CASSYGQSSYEQYF.

The chain joins TRBV27 to TRBJ2-7; TRBD1 agrees at 9 bases. Germline V CDR1 and CDR2: MNHEY, SMNVEV (reference sequence). The CDR3 contains 14 residues. Trimming at V came to 3 bases and at J to 6 bases, leaving 6 bases not matched to a gene. The DNA of the CDR3 is TGTGCCAGCAGTTTTACGGGACAGGGAAGCGAGCAGTACTTC. This encodes CASSFTGQGSEQYF.

The rearrangement links TRBV28 to TRBJ1-2, with unresolved D. The CDR3 runs 14 residues. Per germline, CDR1 MDHEN and CDR2 SYDVKM. V lost 8 bases to trimming and J lost 5 bases, with 18 bases between them. The CDR3 here is CASLPPGSKYGYTF. CDR3 DNA sequence: TGTGCCAGCCTACCTCCGGGGTCAAAATATGGCTACACCTTC.

This chain uses TRBV5-5 with TRBJ2-2, with TRBD2 identical over 10 bases. Germline V gene sequence: CDR1 SGHKS, CDR2 YYEKEE (reference sequence). With 7 bases clipped from V and 6 bases from J, the junction kept 9 bases outside the gene matches. The length of the CDR3 is 15 residues. CDR3 nucleotide sequence: TGTGCCAGCGGCGTTGTAACTAGCGGGGCCGGGGAGCTGTTTTTT. Its protein product is CASGVVTSGAGELFF.

V and J are TRBV16 and TRBJ1-3; D is uncertain. The germline V gene has CDR1 KGHSY and CDR2 FQNENV. The V end lost 0 bases, the J end lost 7 bases, and 7 bases lay between the germline ends. The CDR3 totals 13 residues. The CDR3 loop is CASSQSQVNTIYF. The CDR3 DNA reads as TGTGCCAGCAGCCAATCTCAGGTGAACACCATATATTTT.

This sequence joins TRBV9 and TRBJ2-6, with 8 bases fitting TRBD1. This CDR3 contains 15 residues. Germline values: CDR1 SGDLS, CDR2 YYNGEE. V lost 7 bases to trimming and J lost 0 bases; unmatched junction nucleotides: 3. CDR3 residues: CASQGAASGANVLTF. CDR3 nucleotide sequence: TGTGCCAGCCAGGGGGCAGCCTCTGGGGCCAACGTCCTGACTTTC.

The V and J genes are TRBV5-4 and TRBJ2-7, with 10 bases lining up with TRBD2. The CDR3 length is 14 residues. V shed 4 bases, J shed 2 bases, and the junction held 3 bases outside the gene matches. Per the germline V gene, CDR1 is SGHNT and CDR2 is YYREEE (reference sequence). The CDR3 sequence: CASSASGGPYEQYF. The CDR3 coding sequence is TGTGCCAGCAGCGCTAGCGGGGGCCCCTACGAGCAGTACTTC.

The rearrangement uses TRBV5-1 and TRBJ2-4; TRBD1 matches 9 bases. The CDR3 sequence is 17 residues long. From germline, CDR1 is SGHRS and CDR2 YFSETQ. Trimming at V came to 6 bases and at J to 9 bases, leaving 19 bases not matched to a gene. CDR3 sequence: CASKRHGTGIVGSIQYF. The CDR3 DNA sequence: TGCGCCAGCAAACGTCACGGGACAGGGATCGTTGGCAGCATTCAGTACTTC. Filled out from reference TRBV5-1 and TRBJ2-4, the complete variable domain reads KAGVTQTPRYLIKTRGQQVTLSCSPISGHRSVSWYQQTPGQGLQFLFEYFSETQRNKGNFPGRFSGRQFSNSRSEMNVSTLELGDSALYLCASKRHGTGIVGSIQYFGAGTRLSVL.